This T cell receptor (beta chain) stems from a study of CD8+CD57+ T cells in acquired aplastic anemia. About the research overall: Each DNA sample taken from sorted CD4+ and CD8+ cells came to 3 to 3.5 ug on average.

Genomic DNA, the template, was used for profiling of the TCR beta VDJ and CDR3. In TCRdb, the reads were re-called with MiXCR into one record per CDR3 protein. This repertoire shows 400,000 to 600,000 distinct CDR3 sequences, over 25% found once; its top ten account for 0.8% to 0.85%. CD8+CD57+ cell expansion, shown by flow cytometry, had occurred in the patients selected for sequencing. Each patient gave a blood sample that was collected before any therapy had been received. Trimming removed 5 bases at V and 8 bases at J, with 15 bases between. The CDR3 totals 14 residues. The V gene is TRBV12-3 or TRBV12-4, the J gene TRBJ1-4, with D hard to call. Specimen: sorted CD4+, CD8+, or CD8+CD57+ T cells (not recorded which) from PBMCs. The clonotype was recovered from a human donor with aplastic anemia. The CDR3 DNA is TGTGCCAGCAGTATCGGGTGGAGTTACGAAAAACTGTTTTTT. It encodes CASSIGWSYEKLFF.